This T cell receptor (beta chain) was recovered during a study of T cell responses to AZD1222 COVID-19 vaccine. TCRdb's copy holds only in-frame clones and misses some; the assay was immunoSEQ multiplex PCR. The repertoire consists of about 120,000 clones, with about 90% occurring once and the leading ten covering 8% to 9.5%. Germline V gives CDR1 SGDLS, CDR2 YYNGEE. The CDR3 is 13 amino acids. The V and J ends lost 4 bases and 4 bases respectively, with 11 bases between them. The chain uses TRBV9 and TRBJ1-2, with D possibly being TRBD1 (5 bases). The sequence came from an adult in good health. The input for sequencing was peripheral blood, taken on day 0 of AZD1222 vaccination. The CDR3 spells CASSPSTVYGYTF. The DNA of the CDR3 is TGTGCCAGCAGCCCATCGACAGTCTATGGCTACACCTTC.